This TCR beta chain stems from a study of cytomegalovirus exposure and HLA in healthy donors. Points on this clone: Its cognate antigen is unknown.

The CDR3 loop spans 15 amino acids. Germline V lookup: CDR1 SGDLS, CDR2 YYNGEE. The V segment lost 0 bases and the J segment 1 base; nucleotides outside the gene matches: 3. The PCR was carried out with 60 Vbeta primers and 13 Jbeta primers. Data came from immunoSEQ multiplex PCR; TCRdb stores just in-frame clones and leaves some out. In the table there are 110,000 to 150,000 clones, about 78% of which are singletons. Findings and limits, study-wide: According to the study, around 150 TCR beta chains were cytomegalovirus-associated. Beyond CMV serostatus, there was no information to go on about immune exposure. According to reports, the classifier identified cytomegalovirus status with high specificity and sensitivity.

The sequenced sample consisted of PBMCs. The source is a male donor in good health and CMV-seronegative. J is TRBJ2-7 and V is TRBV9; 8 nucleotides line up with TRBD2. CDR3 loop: CASSVAAGVSYEQYF. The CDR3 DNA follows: TGTGCCAGCAGCGTAGCAGCGGGAGTGTCCTACGAGCAGTACTTC.